This section outlines one TCR beta chain sequence together with its context. Its specific antigen is unknown. There are no base qualities to consult, and no much larger clone falls within one base. These data are taken from a study of blood T cell repertoires in COVID-19 (dated by TCRdb to about 2020). About the study as a whole: The collaborator samples originated in the United States, Italy and Spain and spanned the acute and convalescent phases of COVID-19. The material from the prospective study consisted of cDNA or gDNA derived from T cells, B-cell-depleted T cells, or PBMCs. Deeply sampled blood TCRbeta repertoires from subjects exposed to, actively infected with, or recovered from COVID-19 were included in the dataset. The repertoires were made available in a free public database intended to serve as a resource for research on the immune response to SARS-CoV-2. The samples were drawn from two sources: the first 160 participants of the ongoing ImmuneRACE study, and fewer than 1,500 subjects contributed by 6 global collaborators. The sample metadata nearly always contained a de-identified subject ID, COVID-19 status, age in years and sex. Where available, HLA class I and class II types were obtained from metadata supplied by the sample provider rather than from assay-based typing.

Each collaborating institution followed its own protocols to collect whole blood in K2EDTA tubes. For TCRbeta analysis, collaborator samples were shipped as frozen whole blood, as isolated PBMCs, or as DNA extracted from either sample type. TCRbeta CDR3 regions were amplified from genomic DNA by means of the immunoSEQ Assay, a bias-controlled multiplex PCR. As for how the authors treated the data: The number of nucleated cells in each sample was estimated by amplification of reference gene primers within the assay. Sequence reads were collapsed and filtered to measure the absolute abundance of every unique TCRbeta CDR3 rearrangement. For each sample, productive Simpson clonality was calculated as the square root of Simpson's diversity index across productive rearrangements. Here the immuneACCESS table is served through TCRdb, limited to in-frame sequences with V and J called. Missing clones are a known gap in these copies; in checked studies unresolved V genes cover under half, and the rest lacks a known reason. The DNA was the basis for D and trimming; V, J and clone size are from that table. Recorded for this sample are around 60,000 clones; approximately 92% of them occurred a single time. Of the sample, under 3% is held by the ten largest clones.

Broader findings and caveats from the paper: How much clinical and demographic metadata was included differed by source and by participant, and the metadata was provided uncurated.

The CDR3, from cysteine to phenylalanine, totals 17 residues. Just CDR3 DNA is preserved here, 51 bases in frame from base 1. V is pruned by 4 bases and J by 1 base, leaving 7 bases of the junction without a gene match. The germline V gene (reference sequence) sets CDR1 to LGHDT and CDR2 to YNNKEL. Rearrangement joined TRBV3-1 (or the pseudogene TRBV3-2) to TRBJ1-6; 7 central nucleotides agree with TRBD1. The sample consisted of peripheral blood. This TCR came from a man between 60 and 75 years old with acute or convalescent COVID-19. The CDR3 loop reads CASSRLSGGSYNSPLHF. The nucleotide sequence is TGTGCCAGCAGCCGGCTATCAGGGGGATCCTATAATTCACCCCTCCACTTT.